This T cell receptor beta chain was found in a study of T cell responses to AZD1222 COVID-19 vaccine. The protocol was immunoSEQ multiplex PCR, while the TCRdb copy is restricted to in-frame clones and leaves out a portion. The sample has 130,000 to 150,000 clones; around 83% are singletons. Between the trimmed V and J ends, which lost 5 bases and 1 base, there was a span of 8 bases. Germline V CDR1 and CDR2: LNHDA, SQIVND (reference sequence). There are 13 residues in the CDR3. Study-wide results and caveats: Just six people given AZD1222 tested seropositive at baseline.

This clone was found once. The antigen is undetermined. The source was peripheral blood, collected 28 days after the second AZD1222 dose. The receptor was derived from an adult who received the AZD1222 COVID-19 vaccine. V usage is TRBV19 and J usage is TRBJ1-2; D is undetermined. CDR3 nucleotides: TGTGCCAGTAGTGTGGCGGATAACTATGGCTACACCTTC. Residues: CASSVADNYGYTF.